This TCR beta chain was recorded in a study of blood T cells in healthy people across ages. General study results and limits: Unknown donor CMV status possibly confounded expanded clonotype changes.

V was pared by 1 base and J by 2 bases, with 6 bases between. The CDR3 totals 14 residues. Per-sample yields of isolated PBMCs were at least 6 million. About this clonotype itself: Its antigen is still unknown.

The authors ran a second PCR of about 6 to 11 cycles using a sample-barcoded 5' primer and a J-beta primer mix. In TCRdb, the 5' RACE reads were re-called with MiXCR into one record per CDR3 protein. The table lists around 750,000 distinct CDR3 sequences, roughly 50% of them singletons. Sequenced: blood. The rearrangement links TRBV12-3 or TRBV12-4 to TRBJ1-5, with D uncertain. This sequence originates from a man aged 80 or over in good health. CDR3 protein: CASSLVSGNQPQHF. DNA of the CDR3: TGTGCCAGCAGTTTAGTCTCAGGCAATCAGCCCCAGCATTTT.